The present entry profiles one T cell receptor (beta chain) with its context. Its antigen remains unidentified. The sample comes from a study of identical twins. General study results and limits: Cord blood's abundant beta clonotypes had fewer insertions, unlike memory repertoires.

Each CDR3 protein gets one entry after TCRdb re-called the 5' RACE reads with MiXCR. The sample lists about 190,000 distinct CDR3 sequences, more than 15% occurring once. CDR3 size: 18 residues. The germline V gene encodes CDR1 DFQATT and CDR2 SNEGSKA (reference sequence). Losses at the gene ends were 0 bases for V and 8 bases for J; bases not matched to a gene: 19. The same sample was also studied in work on T cells expressing NK-cell markers. From that report: Most of the eight sequenced donors tested HCMV-seropositive; one tested seronegative.

The clonotype was recovered from a woman aged 18-29 years in good health. This chain joins TRBV20-1 and TRBJ2-1; the match to TRBD2 covers 7 bases. Sequencing was performed on CD8+ T cells sorted from blood. The CDR3 DNA is TGCAGTGCTAGAGATCAAGCCTCACCCGAAAGCGGGGCTCATGAGCAGTTCTTC. Its protein product is CSARDQASPESGAHEQFF.